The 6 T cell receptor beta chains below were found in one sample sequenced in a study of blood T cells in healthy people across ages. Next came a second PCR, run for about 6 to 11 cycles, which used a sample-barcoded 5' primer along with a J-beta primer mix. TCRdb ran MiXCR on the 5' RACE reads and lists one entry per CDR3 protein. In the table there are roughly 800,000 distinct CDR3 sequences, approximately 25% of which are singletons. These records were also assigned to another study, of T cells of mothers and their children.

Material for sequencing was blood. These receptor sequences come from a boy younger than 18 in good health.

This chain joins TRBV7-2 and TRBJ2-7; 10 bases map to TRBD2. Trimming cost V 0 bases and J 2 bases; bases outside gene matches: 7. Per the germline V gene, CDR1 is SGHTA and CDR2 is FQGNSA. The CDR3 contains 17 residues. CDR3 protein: CASSLATSGIRPYEQYF. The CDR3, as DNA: TGTGCCAGCAGCTTAGCAACTAGCGGGATACGGCCCTACGAGCAGTACTTC. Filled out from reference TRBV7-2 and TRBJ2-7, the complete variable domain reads GAGVSQSPSNKVTEKGKDVELRCDPISGHTALYWYRQSLGQGLEFLIYFQGNSAPDKSGLPSDRFSAERTGGSVSTLTIQRTQQEDSAVYLCASSLATSGIRPYEQYFGPGTRLTVT.

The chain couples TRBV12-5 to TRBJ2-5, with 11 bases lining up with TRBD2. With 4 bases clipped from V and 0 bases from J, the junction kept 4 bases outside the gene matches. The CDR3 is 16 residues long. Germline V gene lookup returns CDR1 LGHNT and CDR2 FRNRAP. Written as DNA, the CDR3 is TGTGCTAGTGGTTCCGGACTAGCGGGCCACCAAGAGACCCAGTACTTC. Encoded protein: CASGSGLAGHQETQYF.

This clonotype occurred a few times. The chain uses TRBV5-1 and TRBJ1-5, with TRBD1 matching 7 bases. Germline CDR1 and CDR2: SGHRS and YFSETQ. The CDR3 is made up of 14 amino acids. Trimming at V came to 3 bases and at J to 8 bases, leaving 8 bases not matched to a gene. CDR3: CASSSTTGQKPQHF. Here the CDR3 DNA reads TGCGCCAGCAGCTCAACGACAGGGCAGAAGCCCCAGCATTTT.

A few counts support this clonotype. The CDR3: CASSPRGQTLGNNEQFF. The CDR3 DNA reads as TGTGCCAGCAGCCCCCGAGGTCAGACCTTGGGTAACAATGAGCAGTTCTTC. The V gene is TRBV7-3, the J gene TRBJ2-1; D gene ambiguous. Germline V CDR1 and CDR2: SGHTA, FQGTGA. V was pared by 5 bases and J by 5 bases, with 22 bases between. The CDR3 totals 17 residues.

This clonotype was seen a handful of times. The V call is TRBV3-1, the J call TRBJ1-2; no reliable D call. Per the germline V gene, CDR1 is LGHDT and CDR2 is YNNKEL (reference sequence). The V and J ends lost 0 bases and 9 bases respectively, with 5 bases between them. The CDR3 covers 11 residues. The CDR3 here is CASSQELSYTF. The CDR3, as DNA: TGTGCCAGCAGCCAAGAATTGAGCTACACCTTC.

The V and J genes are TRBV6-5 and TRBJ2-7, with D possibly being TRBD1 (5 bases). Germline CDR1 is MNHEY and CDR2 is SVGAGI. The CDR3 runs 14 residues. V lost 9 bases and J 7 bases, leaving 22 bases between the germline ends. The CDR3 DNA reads TGTGCCAGTCCAGGGCCCTACTCCTACAATGAGCAGTACTTC. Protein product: CASPGPYSYNEQYF.